The 10 T cell receptor beta chains reported below all come from one sample, sequenced in a study of shared clonotypes between healthy human individuals. Measured with immunoSEQ multiplex PCR; TCRdb has only the in-frame clones, and not every one. The sample has about 660,000 clones, around two thirds seen once. The sample was memory CD4+ T cells sorted from blood. The sample's subset: CD45RA-negative fraction. These receptors came from a woman in her 30s in good health.

The rearrangement links TRBV20-1 to TRBJ2-5; the match to TRBD1 covers 8 bases. CDR1 and CDR2 (germline): DFQATT, SNEGSKA (reference sequence). With V trimmed by 5 bases and J by 7 bases, 3 bases remained unmatched. The CDR3 contains 11 residues. The CDR3: CSAWTGRTQYF. CDR3 nucleotides: TGCAGTGCTTGGACAGGGAGGACCCAGTACTTC.

In DNA, the CDR3 is TGTGCAAGTCGCTTAGCCACGACTAGCGGCCTCGGAACCGGGGAGCTGTTTTTT. Protein sequence: CASRLATTSGLGTGELFF. The rearrangement uses TRBV12-2 and TRBJ2-2; the listed D gene, TRBD2, was not tested against the DNA. TRBV12-2 is labeled a pseudogene. CDR3 size: 18 residues.

The chain uses TRBV6-6 and TRBJ2-1, with 13 bases matching TRBD2. The V gene end was trimmed by 4 bases and the J gene end by 8 bases; junction bases not matched to a gene: 5. There are 15 residues in the CDR3. Germline-derived CDR1 and CDR2 are MNHNY and SVGAGI (reference sequence). CDR3 nucleotide sequence: TGTGCCAGCAGTTTTGGACTAGCGGGAGAGTATGAGCAGTTCTTC. Amino acids: CASSFGLAGEYEQFF.

The chain carries TRBV2 and TRBJ1-1, with 8 positions matching TRBD1. The V gene end was trimmed by 9 bases and the J gene end by 4 bases; junction bases not matched to a gene: 10. From germline, CDR1 is SNHLY and CDR2 FYNNEI. This CDR3 region has 14 residues. The CDR3 DNA follows: TGTGCCAGTGCAGGGGGCGAGGATGGCACTGAAGCTTTCTTT. Residues: CASAGGEDGTEAFF.

V is TRBV9 and J is TRBJ2-7; the match to TRBD2 covers 7 bases. Germline V gives CDR1 SGDLS, CDR2 YYNGEE. This CDR3 has 15 amino acids. Trimming removed 3 bases from V and 6 bases from J; junction bases left unmatched: 12. The CDR3 reads CASSAGESGAFEQYF. CDR3 DNA: TGTGCCAGCAGCGCGGGGGAGAGCGGGGCCTTCGAGCAGTACTTC. The full variable domain, completed using reference TRBV9 and TRBJ2-7, is DSGVTQTPKHLITATGQRVTLRCSPRSGDLSVYWYQQSLDQGLQFLIQYYNGEERAKGNILERFSAQQFPDLHSELNLSSLELGDSALYFCASSAGESGAFEQYFGPGTRLTVT.

This sequence joins TRBV11-2 and TRBJ2-7; D is ambiguous. CDR3 length equals 11 residues. The V gene lost 4 bases and the J gene lost 3 bases, with 4 bases spanning the gap. Germline V gene data show CDR1 as SGHAT and CDR2 as FQNNGV. The CDR3 DNA reads as TGTGCCAGCAGCTCCCACTACGAGCAGTACTTC. It specifies CASSSHYEQYF.

The chain uses TRBV7-6 and TRBJ2-2; 8 bases align to TRBD1. CDR1 is SGHVS, CDR2 FNYEAQ, per germline. Losses at the gene ends were 5 bases for V and 6 bases for J; bases not matched to a gene: 11. CDR3 length: 16 amino acids. The chain's CDR3 is CASSLGTGGTAGELFF. The CDR3 bases are TGTGCCAGCAGCCTTGGGACAGGAGGGACGGCCGGGGAGCTGTTTTTT.

As regards this clone: The same CDR3 is also encoded by other DNA sequences in this sample. The J gene is TRBJ2-1, the V gene TRBV5-1; TRBD2 agrees at 8 bases. The J segment lost 4 bases and the V segment lost 0 bases, leaving 3 bases of the junction unmatched. Germline CDR1 SGHRS, CDR2 YFSETQ. The CDR3 contains 15 residues. The CDR3 nucleotides read TGCGCCAGCAGCTTGGATCTAGCGGGTTACAATGAGCAGTTCTTC. This gives the protein CASSLDLAGYNEQFF.

As DNA, the CDR3 is TGTGCCAGCAGTTCCCTGTTTGTTCCGAAGGGCACTGAAGCTTTCTTT. It translates to CASSSLFVPKGTEAFF. The genes are TRBV28 and TRBJ1-1; D remains unclear. Trimming shortened V by 4 bases and J by 4 bases, and 19 bases separated the two germline ends. Germline-derived CDR1 and CDR2 are MDHEN and SYDVKM. The CDR3 loop spans 16 amino acids.

The genes are TRBV5-1 and TRBJ1-1; TRBD1 agrees at 7 bases. The CDR3 spans 12 residues. The V gene end was trimmed by 4 bases and the J gene end by 11 bases; junction bases not matched to a gene: 8. Germline-derived CDR1 and CDR2 are SGHRS and YFSETQ. CDR3 bases: TGCGCCAGCAGCCACGACGACAGGGCTGCTTTCTTT. Amino acid sequence: CASSHDDRAAFF.